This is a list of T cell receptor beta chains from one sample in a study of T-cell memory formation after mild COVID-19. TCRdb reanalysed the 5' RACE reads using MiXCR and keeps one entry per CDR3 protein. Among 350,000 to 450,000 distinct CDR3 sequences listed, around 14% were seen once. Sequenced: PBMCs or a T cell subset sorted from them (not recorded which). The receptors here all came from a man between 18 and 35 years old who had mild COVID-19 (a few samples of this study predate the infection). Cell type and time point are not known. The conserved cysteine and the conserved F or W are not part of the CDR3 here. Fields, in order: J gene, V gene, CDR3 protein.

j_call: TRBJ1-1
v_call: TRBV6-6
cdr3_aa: ASSYGQDTGNTEAF

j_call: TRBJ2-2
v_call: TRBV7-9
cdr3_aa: ASTSGGAANTGELF

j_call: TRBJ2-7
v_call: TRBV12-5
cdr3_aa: ASGLVSLGQGLEQY

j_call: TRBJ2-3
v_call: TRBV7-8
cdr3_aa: ASTVGTAYTDTQY

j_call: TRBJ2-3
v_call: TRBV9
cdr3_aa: ASSGDRGPDTQY

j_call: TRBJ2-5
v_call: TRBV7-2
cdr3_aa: ASRGQGAGETQY

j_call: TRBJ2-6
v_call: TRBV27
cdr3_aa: ASSGPGIFGANVLT

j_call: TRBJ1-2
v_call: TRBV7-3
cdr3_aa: ASSLTGGGGYT

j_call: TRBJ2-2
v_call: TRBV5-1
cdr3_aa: ASSLMTGGTGELF

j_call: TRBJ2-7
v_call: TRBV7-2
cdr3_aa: ASSVGTVSYEQY

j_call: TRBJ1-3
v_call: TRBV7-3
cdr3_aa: ASSLNSPGTIY

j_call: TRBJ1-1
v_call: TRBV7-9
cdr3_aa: ASSQRTLGMTEAF

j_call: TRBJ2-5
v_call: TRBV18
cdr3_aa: ASSYGGEGETQY

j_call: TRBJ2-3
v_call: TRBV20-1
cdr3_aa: SARDPSASTDAQY

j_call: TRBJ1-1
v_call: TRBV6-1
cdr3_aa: ASSGQGMNTEAF

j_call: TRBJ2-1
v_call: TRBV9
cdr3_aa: ASSDGATTNEQF

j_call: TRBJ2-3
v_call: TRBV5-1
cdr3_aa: ASSSLGRRTDTQY

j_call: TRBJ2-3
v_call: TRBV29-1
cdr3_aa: SVEDPLAGPDTQY

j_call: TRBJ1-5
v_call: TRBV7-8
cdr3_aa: ASSLTHGAEGQPQH

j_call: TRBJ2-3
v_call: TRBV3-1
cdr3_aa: ASSPSGGAADTQY

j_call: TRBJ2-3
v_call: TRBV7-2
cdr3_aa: ASSLVAATDTQY

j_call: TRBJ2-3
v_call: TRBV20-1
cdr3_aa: SARIGGINTQY

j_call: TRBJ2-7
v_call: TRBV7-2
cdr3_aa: ASSLESGAGAEQY

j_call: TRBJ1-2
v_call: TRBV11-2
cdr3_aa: ASSRGRSYGYT

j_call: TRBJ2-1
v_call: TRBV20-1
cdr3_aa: SARSSGASAEQF

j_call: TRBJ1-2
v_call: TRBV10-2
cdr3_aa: ASSESSGYGYT

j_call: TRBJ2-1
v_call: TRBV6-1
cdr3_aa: ASTVPGRKQF

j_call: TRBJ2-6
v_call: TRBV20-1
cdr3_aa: SASVYSGANVLT

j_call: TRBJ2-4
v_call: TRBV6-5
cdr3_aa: ASSYSGVAKNIQY

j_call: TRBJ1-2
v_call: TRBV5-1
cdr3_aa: ASSLEVNKPYGYT

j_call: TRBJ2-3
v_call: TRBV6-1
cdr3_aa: ASNEGGRDTQY

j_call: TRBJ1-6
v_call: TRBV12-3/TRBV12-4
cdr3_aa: ASSLNSGSSYNSPLH

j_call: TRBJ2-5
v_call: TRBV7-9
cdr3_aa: ASSWDRGFKTQY

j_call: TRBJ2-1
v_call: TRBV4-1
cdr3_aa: ASSPGLTGTSDNEQF

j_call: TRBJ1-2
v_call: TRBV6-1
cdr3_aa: ASSELGAQGYGYT

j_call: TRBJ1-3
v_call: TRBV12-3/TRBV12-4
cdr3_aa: ASSPQSGNTIY